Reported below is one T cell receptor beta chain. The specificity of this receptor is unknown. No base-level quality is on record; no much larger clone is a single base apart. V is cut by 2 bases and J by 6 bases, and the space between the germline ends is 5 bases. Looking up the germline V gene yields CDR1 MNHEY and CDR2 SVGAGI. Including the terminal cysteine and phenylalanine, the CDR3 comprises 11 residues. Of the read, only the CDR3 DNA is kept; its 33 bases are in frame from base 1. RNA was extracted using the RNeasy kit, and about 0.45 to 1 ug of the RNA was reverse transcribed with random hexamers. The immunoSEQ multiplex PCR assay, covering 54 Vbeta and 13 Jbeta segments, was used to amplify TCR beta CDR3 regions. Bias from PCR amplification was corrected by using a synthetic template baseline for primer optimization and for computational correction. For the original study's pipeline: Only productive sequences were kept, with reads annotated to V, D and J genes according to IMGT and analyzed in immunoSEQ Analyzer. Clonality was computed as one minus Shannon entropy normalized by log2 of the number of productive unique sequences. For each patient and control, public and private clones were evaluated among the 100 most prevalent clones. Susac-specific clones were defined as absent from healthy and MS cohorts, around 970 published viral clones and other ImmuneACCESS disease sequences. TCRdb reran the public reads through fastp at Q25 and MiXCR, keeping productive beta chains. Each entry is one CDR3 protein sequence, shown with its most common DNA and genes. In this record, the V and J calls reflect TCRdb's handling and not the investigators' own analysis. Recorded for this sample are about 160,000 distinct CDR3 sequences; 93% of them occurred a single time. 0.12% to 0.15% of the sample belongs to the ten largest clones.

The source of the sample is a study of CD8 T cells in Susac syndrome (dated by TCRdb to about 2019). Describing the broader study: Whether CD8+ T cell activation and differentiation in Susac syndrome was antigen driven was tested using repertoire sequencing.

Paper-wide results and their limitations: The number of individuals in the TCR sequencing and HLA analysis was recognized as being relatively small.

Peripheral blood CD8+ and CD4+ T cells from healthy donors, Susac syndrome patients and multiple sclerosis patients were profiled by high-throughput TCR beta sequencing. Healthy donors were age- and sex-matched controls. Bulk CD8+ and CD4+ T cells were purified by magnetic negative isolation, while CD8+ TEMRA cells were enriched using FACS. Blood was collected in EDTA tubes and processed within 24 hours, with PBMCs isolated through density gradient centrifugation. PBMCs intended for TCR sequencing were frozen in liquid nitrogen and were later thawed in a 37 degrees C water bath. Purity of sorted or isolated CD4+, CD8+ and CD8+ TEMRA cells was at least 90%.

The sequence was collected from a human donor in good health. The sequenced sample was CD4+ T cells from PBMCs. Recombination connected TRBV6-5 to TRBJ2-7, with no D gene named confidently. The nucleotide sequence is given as TGTGCCAGCAGTTACGGAATCGAGCAGTACTTC. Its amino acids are CASSYGIEQYF.